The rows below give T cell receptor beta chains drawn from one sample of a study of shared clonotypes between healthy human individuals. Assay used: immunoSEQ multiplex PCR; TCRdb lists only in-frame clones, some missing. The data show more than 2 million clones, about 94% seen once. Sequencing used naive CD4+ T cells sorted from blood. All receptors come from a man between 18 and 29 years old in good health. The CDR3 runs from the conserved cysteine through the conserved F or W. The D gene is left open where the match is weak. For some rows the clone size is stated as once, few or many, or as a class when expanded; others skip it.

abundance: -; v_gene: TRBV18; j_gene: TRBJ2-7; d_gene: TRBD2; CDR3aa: CASSPRTSGNSYEQYF; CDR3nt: TGTGCCAGCTCACCCCGGACTAGCGGGAACTCCTACGAGCAGTACTTC
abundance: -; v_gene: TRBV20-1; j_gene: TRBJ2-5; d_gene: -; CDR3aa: CSALNRETQYF; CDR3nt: TGCAGTGCTCTCAATAGGGAGACCCAGTACTTC
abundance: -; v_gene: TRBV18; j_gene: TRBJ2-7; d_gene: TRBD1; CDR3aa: CASSRNRGPPSEQYF; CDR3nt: TGTGCCAGCTCACGTAACAGGGGACCCCCATCCGAGCAGTACTTC
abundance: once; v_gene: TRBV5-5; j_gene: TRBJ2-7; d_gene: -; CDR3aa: CASSFTSYEQYF; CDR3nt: TGTGCCAGCAGCTTTACTAGCTACGAGCAGTACTTC
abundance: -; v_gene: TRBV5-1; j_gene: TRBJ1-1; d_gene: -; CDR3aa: CASSGGQMNTEAFF; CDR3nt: TGCGCCAGCTCCGGTGGACAGATGAACACTGAAGCTTTCTTT
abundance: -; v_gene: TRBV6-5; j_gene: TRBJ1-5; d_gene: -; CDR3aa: CASSSAAKDQPQHF; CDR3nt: TGTGCCAGCAGTTCCGCCGCTAAGGATCAGCCCCAGCATTTT
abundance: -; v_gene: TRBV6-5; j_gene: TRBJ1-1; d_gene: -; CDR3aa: CASSYGRVNTEAFF; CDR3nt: TGTGCCAGCAGTTACGGCAGGGTGAACACTGAAGCTTTCTTT
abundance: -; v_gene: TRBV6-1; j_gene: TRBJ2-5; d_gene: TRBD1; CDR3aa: CASSLLQGVAETQYF; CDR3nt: TGTGCCAGCAGTCTGTTACAGGGGGTCGCGGAGACCCAGTACTTC
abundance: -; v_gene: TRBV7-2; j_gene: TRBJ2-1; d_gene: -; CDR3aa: CASSLPTNGQFF; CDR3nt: TGTGCCAGCAGCTTGCCCACCAATGGGCAGTTCTTC
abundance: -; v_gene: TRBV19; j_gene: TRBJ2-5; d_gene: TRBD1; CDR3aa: CASRGQSLGSETQYF; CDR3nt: TGTGCCAGTAGGGGACAGTCCTTAGGTTCAGAGACCCAGTACTTC
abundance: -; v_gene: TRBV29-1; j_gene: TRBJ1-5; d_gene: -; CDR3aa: CSVTGTQNQPQHF; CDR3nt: TGCAGCGTTACCGGGACCCAGAATCAGCCCCAGCATTTT
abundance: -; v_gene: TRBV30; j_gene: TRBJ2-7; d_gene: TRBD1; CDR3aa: CAWSEEGTGKNEQYF; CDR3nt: TGTGCCTGGAGTGAAGAGGGGACAGGGAAGAACGAGCAGTACTTC
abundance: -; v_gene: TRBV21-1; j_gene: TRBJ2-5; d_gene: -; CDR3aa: CASSKGRLAGLEQETQYF; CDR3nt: TGTGCCAGCAGCAAAGGAAGACTAGCGGGGTTAGAACAAGAGACCCAGTACTTC
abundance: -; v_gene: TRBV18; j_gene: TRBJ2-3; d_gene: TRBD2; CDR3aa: CASSLQSTSGGALSTDTQYF; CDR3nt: TGTGCCAGCTCACTCCAGTCGACTAGCGGGGGCGCCCTTAGCACAGATACGCAGTATTTT
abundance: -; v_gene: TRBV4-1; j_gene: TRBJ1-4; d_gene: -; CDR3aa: CASSQGEGENEKLFF; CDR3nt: TGCGCCAGCAGCCAAGGGGAAGGGGAGAATGAAAAACTGTTTTTT
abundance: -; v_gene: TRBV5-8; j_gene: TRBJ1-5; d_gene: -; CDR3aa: CASRSLKGQPQHF; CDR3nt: TGTGCCAGCAGGAGCCTCAAGGGGCAGCCCCAGCATTTT
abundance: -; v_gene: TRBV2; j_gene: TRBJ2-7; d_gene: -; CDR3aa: CASSEGAREQYF; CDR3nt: TGTGCCAGCAGTGAAGGGGCGCGTGAGCAGTACTTC
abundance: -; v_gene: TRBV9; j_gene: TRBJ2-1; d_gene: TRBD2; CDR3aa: CASSVMTSGIYNEQFF; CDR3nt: TGTGCCAGCAGCGTGATGACTAGCGGGATTTACAATGAGCAGTTCTTC
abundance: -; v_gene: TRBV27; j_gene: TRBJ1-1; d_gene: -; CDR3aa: CASSRTPTGWGGTEAFF; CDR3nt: TGTGCCAGCAGTCGAACCCCGACAGGTTGGGGAGGCACTGAAGCTTTCTTT
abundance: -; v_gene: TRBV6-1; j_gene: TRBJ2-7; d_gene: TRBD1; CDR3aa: CASSLTGGAYEQYF; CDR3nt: TGTGCCAGCAGTCTCACAGGGGGCGCCTACGAGCAGTACTTC
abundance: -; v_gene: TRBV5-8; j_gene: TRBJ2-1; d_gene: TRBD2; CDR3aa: CASSSLAGGPSGEQFF; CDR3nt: TGTGCCAGCAGCTCGTTAGCGGGAGGGCCGTCGGGTGAGCAGTTCTTC
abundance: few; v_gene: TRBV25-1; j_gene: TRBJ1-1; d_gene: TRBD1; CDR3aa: CASSEMTGGVNTEAFF; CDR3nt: TGTGCCAGCAGTGAAATGACAGGGGGTGTGAACACTGAAGCTTTCTTT
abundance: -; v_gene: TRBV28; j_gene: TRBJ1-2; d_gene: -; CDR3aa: CASSSFGGGGNGYTF; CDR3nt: TGTGCCAGCAGTTCTTTCGGGGGAGGAGGGAATGGCTACACCTTC
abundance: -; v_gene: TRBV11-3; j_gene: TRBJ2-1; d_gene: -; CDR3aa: CASSLEGGKVYNEQFF; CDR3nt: TGTGCCAGCAGCTTAGAGGGCGGGAAGGTGTACAATGAGCAGTTCTTC
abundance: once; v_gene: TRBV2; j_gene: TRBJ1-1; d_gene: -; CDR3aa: CASSKEHANTEAFF; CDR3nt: TGTGCCAGCAGCAAGGAGCACGCGAACACTGAAGCTTTCTTT
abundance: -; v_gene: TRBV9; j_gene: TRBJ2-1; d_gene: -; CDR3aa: CASSSHNEQFF; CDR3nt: TGTGCCAGCAGCTCCCACAATGAGCAGTTCTTC
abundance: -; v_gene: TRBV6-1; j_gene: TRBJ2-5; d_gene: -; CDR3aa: CASSPGTLGETQYF; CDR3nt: TGTGCCAGCAGCCCCGGGACTCTAGGAGAGACCCAGTACTTC
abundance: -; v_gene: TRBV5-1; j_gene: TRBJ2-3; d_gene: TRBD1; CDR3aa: CASSLTGTGVDTQYF; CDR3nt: TGCGCCAGCAGCTTAACCGGGACAGGGGTCGATACGCAGTATTTT
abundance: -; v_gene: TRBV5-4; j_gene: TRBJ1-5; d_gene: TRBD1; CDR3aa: CASSIGTGGNQPQHF; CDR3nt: TGTGCCAGCAGCATCGGGACAGGGGGCAATCAGCCCCAGCATTTT
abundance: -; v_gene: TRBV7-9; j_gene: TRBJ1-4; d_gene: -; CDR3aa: CASSLGRLEKLFF; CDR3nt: TGTGCCAGCAGCTTAGGGCGGCTTGAAAAACTGTTTTTT
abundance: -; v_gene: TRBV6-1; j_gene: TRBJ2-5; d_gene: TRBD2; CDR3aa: CASSASVAGGQEAQYF; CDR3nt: TGTGCCAGCAGTGCTTCGGTAGCGGGGGGGCAAGAGGCCCAGTACTTC
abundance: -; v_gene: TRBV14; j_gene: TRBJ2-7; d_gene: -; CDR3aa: CASSQALQYF; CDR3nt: TGTGCCAGCAGCCAAGCTCTACAATACTTC
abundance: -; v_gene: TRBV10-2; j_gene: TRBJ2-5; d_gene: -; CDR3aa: CASSEQQETQYF; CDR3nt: TGCGCCAGCAGTGAACAGCAAGAGACCCAGTACTTC